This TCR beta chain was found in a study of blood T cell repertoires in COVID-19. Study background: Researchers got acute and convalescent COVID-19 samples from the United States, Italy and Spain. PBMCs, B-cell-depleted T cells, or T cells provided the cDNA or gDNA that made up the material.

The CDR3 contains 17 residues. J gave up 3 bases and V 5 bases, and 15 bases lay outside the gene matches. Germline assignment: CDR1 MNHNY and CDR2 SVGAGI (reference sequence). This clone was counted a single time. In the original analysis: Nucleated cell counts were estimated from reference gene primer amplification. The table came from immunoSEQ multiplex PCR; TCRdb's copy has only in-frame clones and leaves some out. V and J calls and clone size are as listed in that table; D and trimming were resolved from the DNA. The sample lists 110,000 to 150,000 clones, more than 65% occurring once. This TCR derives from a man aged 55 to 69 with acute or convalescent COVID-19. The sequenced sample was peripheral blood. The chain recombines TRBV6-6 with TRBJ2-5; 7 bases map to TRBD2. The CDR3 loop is CASSRDRKRAGEETQYF. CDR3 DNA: TGTGCCAGCAGTCGAGACCGGAAAAGGGCGGGGGAAGAGACCCAGTACTTC.